This TCR beta chain was recorded in a study of CD4 T cells in relation to SARS-CoV-2 and coronaviruses. V was cut by 0 bases and J by 5 bases, with 13 bases left in between. This CDR3 is built from 15 residues. Germline lookup yields CDR1 MNHNS and CDR2 SASEGT. The unexposed donors gave CD4+ T cells in about 2010-2019, prior to COVID-19. Sequencing was performed with immunoSEQ multiplex PCR; in TCRdb, only in-frame clones are kept and a portion is missing. In the table there are about 59,000 clones, 75% to 90% of which are singletons. The clonotype comes from a human donor in good health. The chain uses TRBV6-1 and TRBJ2-5; D gene ambiguous. Sequencing was performed on memory CD4+ T cells from PBMCs. The CDR3 bases are TGTGCCAGCAGTGAAGCGCATGGGGTCGGGGAGACCCAGTACTTC. Encoded protein: CASSEAHGVGETQYF.